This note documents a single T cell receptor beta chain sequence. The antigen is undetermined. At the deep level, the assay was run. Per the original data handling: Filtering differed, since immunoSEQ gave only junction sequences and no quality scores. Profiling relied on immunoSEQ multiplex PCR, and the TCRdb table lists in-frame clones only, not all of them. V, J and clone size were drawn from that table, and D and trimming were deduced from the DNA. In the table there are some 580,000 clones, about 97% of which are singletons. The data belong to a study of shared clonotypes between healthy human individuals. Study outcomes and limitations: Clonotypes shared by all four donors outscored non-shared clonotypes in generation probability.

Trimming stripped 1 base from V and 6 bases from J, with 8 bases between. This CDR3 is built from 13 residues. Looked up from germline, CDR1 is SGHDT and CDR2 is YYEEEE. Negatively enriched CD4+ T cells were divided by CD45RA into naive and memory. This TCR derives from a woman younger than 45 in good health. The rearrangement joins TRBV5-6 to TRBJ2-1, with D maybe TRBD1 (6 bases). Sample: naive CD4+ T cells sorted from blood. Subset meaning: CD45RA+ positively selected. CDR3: CASSLTGTNEQFF. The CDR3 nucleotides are TGTGCCAGCAGCTTGACAGGGACCAATGAGCAGTTCTTC.